These 18 T cell receptor beta chains were all obtained from the same sample, sequenced in a study of cytomegalovirus exposure and HLA in healthy donors. Amplification used 60 Vbeta primers and 13 Jbeta primers. The assay was immunoSEQ multiplex PCR, and TCRdb's table has in-frame clones only and misses some. The sample lists approximately 150,000 clones; roughly three quarters were seen once. Sequencing used PBMCs. The origin of the receptors is a young man in good health and CMV-seropositive.

J is TRBJ2-2 and V is TRBV30; no firm D call. V gave up 0 bases and J gave up 2 bases, with 4 bases separating them. The CDR3 is 13 residues long. CDR1 GTSNPN and CDR2 SVGIG come from the germline V gene (reference sequence). In DNA form, the CDR3 reads TGTGCCTGGAGTGTCAGAAACACCGGGGAGCTGTTTTTT. Amino acids: CAWSVRNTGELFF.

The V and J genes are TRBV27 and TRBJ2-1; 12 bases are shared with TRBD2. Germline CDR1 MNHEY, CDR2 SMNVEV (reference sequence). The CDR3 has 19 amino acids. V shed 3 bases, J shed 0 bases, and the junction held 9 bases outside the gene matches. DNA of the CDR3: TGTGCCAGCAGTTTTCAGGCTAGCGGGAGGGTAAGCTCCTACAATGAGCAGTTCTTC. Amino acids: CASSFQASGRVSSYNEQFF.

This clone occurred a few times. V usage is TRBV14 and J usage is TRBJ2-1; 12 positions match TRBD2. The germline CDR1 and CDR2 sequences are SGHDN and FVKESK. The CDR3 runs to 15 residues. J lost 9 bases, V lost 4 bases, and 7 bases had no gene match. The CDR3 DNA reads as TGTGCCAGCAGCCTTCCTTCTAGCGGGAGGGGTGAGCAGTTCTTC. Encoded protein: CASSLPSSGRGEQFF.

Turning to this clone: In the same sample, other DNA sequences code for this CDR3. The genes are TRBV5-5 and TRBJ1-1, with D possibly being TRBD1 (6 bases). V lost 2 bases, J lost 2 bases, and 10 bases lay in between. Germline values: CDR1 SGHKS, CDR2 YYEKEE (reference sequence). This CDR3 is 14 amino acids long. The CDR3 DNA reads as TGTGCCAGCAGCTTCAGGGGAGATAACACTGAAGCTTTCTTT. Its translation: CASSFRGDNTEAFF.

V and J are TRBV7-8 and TRBJ2-1; the match to TRBD2 covers 11 bases. Germline loops: CDR1 SGHVS, CDR2 FQNEAQ. After removal of 7 bases from V and 1 base from J, the junction contained 12 bases not matched to a gene. This CDR3 has 18 residues. CDR3 DNA: TGTGCCAGCATCCATTCTAGCGGGGGGATTGGTTCCTACAATGAGCAGTTCTTC. Translated: CASIHSSGGIGSYNEQFF.

The chain joins TRBV6-5 to TRBJ1-1, with a tentative D call TRBD1 (6 bases). Per germline, CDR1 MNHEY and CDR2 SVGAGI. The CDR3 totals 14 residues. With 6 bases removed from V and 0 bases from J, the gap between germline ends came to 11 bases. This CDR3 reads CASSRGVMNTEAFF. In DNA form, the CDR3 reads TGTGCCAGCAGCAGGGGCGTAATGAACACTGAAGCTTTCTTT.

V usage is TRBV28 and J usage is TRBJ1-1; 7 bases agree with TRBD1. Germline V gene data show CDR1 as MDHEN and CDR2 as SYDVKM. The CDR3 consists of 14 residues. V gave up 6 bases and J gave up 4 bases; unmatched junction bases: 8. In DNA, the CDR3 is TGTGCCAGCAGGCCCCACCAGGGGGGCACTGAAGCTTTCTTT. Protein: CASRPHQGGTEAFF. Drawing the rest from reference TRBV28 and TRBJ1-1, the complete variable domain is DVKVTQSSRYLVKRTGEKVFLECVQDMDHENMFWYRQDPGLGLRLIYFSYDVKMKEKGDIPEGYSVSREKKERFSLILESASTNQTSMYLCASRPHQGGTEAFFGQGTRLTVV.

This clone has more than one count but fewer than ten. V and J are TRBV11-3 and TRBJ2-2, with 12 bases fitting TRBD2. Germline V gene sequence: CDR1 SGHNT, CDR2 YENEEA. The CDR3 length is 17 residues. The trim removed 5 bases at V and 0 bases at J, leaving 4 bases unmatched. The chain's CDR3 is CASSQGLAGANTGELFF. The CDR3 DNA is TGTGCCAGCAGCCAGGGACTAGCGGGCGCGAACACCGGGGAGCTGTTTTTT.

A single count supports this clone. The chain uses TRBV10-3 and TRBJ1-5; no definite D call. V lost 2 bases and J lost 7, with 15 bases in between. The germline CDR1 and CDR2 sequences are ENHRY and SYGVKD. The CDR3 totals 15 residues. The CDR3, as DNA: TGTGCCATCAGTGAGCGGCGGGCCGGGGAGCAGCCCCAGCATTTT. It specifies CAISERRAGEQPQHF.

The gene calls are TRBV28 and TRBJ1-1; D ambiguous. The CDR3 covers 12 residues. Germline V gene data show CDR1 as MDHEN and CDR2 as SYDVKM. Trimming left V 8 bases short and J 5 bases short, with 12 bases between. The CDR3 is CASYRGRTEAFF. The CDR3 coding sequence is TGTGCCAGCTATCGCGGTCGGACTGAAGCTTTCTTT.

This clone was recorded once. The chain has TRBV6-6 and TRBJ2-1; 8 bases line up with TRBD2. The ends lost 7 bases at V and 7 bases at J; junction bases unmatched: 9. Germline loops: CDR1 MNHNY, CDR2 SVGAGI (reference sequence). CDR3 length equals 14 residues. DNA for the CDR3: TGTGCCAGCACCCCCCGGCTAGCGGGTAATGAGCAGTTCTTC. It codes for CASTPRLAGNEQFF.

About this clone: The junction departs from germline at one end; a sequencing error may be responsible. The sample contains more than one DNA sequence encoding this CDR3. The gene calls are TRBV30 and TRBJ2-1; D unresolved. CDR3 length: 13 residues. Per the germline V gene, CDR1 is GTSNPN and CDR2 is SVGIG (reference sequence). The CDR3 DNA reads TGTGCCTGGACTAGGAGCTCCTACAATGAACAGTTCTTC. This encodes CAWTRSSYNEQFF. Supplemented by reference TRBV30 and TRBJ2-1, the full variable domain reads SQTIHQWPATLVQPVGSPLSLECTVEGTSNPNLYWYRQAAGRGLQLLFYSVGIGQISSEVPQNLSASRPQDRQFILSSKKLLLSDSGFYLCAWTRSSYNEQFFGPGTRLTVL.

The chain recombines TRBV7-9 with TRBJ2-7, with TRBD2 as a possible D gene (6 bases). V was pared by 5 bases and J by 1 base, with 18 bases between. The CDR3 runs to 16 residues. Per germline, CDR1 SEHNR and CDR2 FQNEAQ (reference sequence). The DNA for the CDR3 is TGTGCCAGCAGCCAATCCGGGACTGGGGTTTCCTACGAGCAGTACGTC. It encodes CASSQSGTGVSYEQYV.

The chain combines TRBV11-3 with TRBJ2-3; TRBD2 agrees at 14 bases. J gave up 4 bases and V 5 bases, and 8 bases lay outside the gene matches. Germline CDR1 and CDR2: SGHNT and YENEEA. This CDR3 is 17 amino acids long. The CDR3, as DNA: TGTGCCAGCAGCCCCCGGACTAGCGGGAGGAACGCAGATACGCAGTATTTT. This gives the protein CASSPRTSGRNADTQYF.

The chain has TRBV19 and TRBJ2-6, with D unclear. The CDR3 extends over 12 amino acids. Deletions cut 7 bases from V and 2 bases from J, with 3 bases between. Germline lookup yields CDR1 LNHDA and CDR2 SQIVND (reference sequence). CDR3 region: CASNTGANVLTF. Here the CDR3 DNA reads TGTGCCAGTAATACTGGGGCCAACGTCCTGACTTTC.

This clone was seen a handful of times. This chain connects TRBV4-2 to TRBJ2-2, with D tentatively TRBD2 (6 bases). Deletions cut 1 base from V and 6 bases from J, with 12 bases between. The germline CDR1 and CDR2 sequences are LGHNA and YNFKEQ. This CDR3 is built from 15 residues. In nucleotides, the CDR3 is TGTGCCAGCAGCCAAGGTCCCTCTAGCGCCGGGGAGCTGTTTTTT. It encodes CASSQGPSSAGELFF.

The chain combines TRBV28 with TRBJ2-3; D uncertain. The CDR3 sequence is 12 residues long. V was trimmed by 7 bases and J by 6 bases, leaving 11 bases between them. Germline V gene lookup returns CDR1 MDHEN and CDR2 SYDVKM. DNA of the CDR3: TGTGCCAGCACTCGTTGGGCGGATACGCAGTATTTT. Its protein product is CASTRWADTQYF.

The chain uses TRBV6-1 and TRBJ1-4, with 8 bases aligning to TRBD1. This CDR3 is 17 amino acids long. After removal of 3 bases from V and 4 bases from J, the junction contained 10 bases not matched to a gene. Germline V gene sequence: CDR1 MNHNS, CDR2 SASEGT. This CDR3 is CASSEAQTGGINEKLFF. In DNA, the CDR3 is TGTGCCAGCAGTGAGGCGCAAACAGGGGGAATTAATGAAAAACTGTTTTTT.